Listed below are T cell receptor beta chains from one sample, sequenced in a study of blood T cell repertoires in COVID-19. Using immunoSEQ multiplex PCR, the repertoire was profiled, and TCRdb retains in-frame clones only, with some absent. The data hold a few hundred thousand clones, with 80% to 90% observed a single time. The specimen sequenced was peripheral blood. The receptor source for this set is a middle-aged man with acute or convalescent COVID-19. Both conserved end residues are part of each CDR3. The D gene is left open where the match is weak. Size is stated for part of the rows, as once, few or many counts, or as a class when the clone is expanded.

length	V	J	D	size	CDR3	DNA
14	TRBV28	TRBJ1-4	TRBD1	-	CASRGDSSNEKLFF	TGTGCCAGCAGGGGGGACAGCTCTAATGAAAAACTGTTTTTT
16	TRBV9	TRBJ1-2	-	-	CASSVKSQGVSYGYTF	TGTGCCAGCAGCGTAAAATCACAGGGTGTTAGCTATGGCTACACCTTC
12	TRBV6-5	TRBJ1-1	TRBD1	few	CASSQTGREAFF	TGTGCCAGCAGCCAGACAGGGAGGGAAGCTTTCTTT
15	TRBV5-1	TRBJ2-1	-	-	CASSSREGIQNEQFF	TGCGCCAGCAGCTCCAGGGAAGGAATTCAAAATGAGCAGTTCTTC
16	TRBV2	TRBJ1-1	-	-	CASSRGGNRGNTEAFF	TGTGCCAGCAGTCGCGGGGGGAATCGGGGAAACACTGAAGCTTTCTTT
15	TRBV9	TRBJ1-1	-	-	CASSVGVEGAAEAFF	TGTGCCAGCAGCGTAGGAGTTGAGGGAGCGGCTGAAGCTTTCTTT
14	TRBV2	TRBJ2-7	TRBD1	-	CATSRDRANYEQYF	TGTGCCACCAGCCGGGACAGGGCTAACTACGAGCAGTACTTC
13	TRBV28	TRBJ2-7	-	-	CASSLEATSEQYF	TGTGCCAGCAGTTTAGAAGCGACGTCCGAGCAGTACTTC
13	TRBV11-3	TRBJ2-1	-	-	CASSSGFSGEQFF	TGTGCCAGCAGCTCGGGATTTTCTGGTGAGCAGTTCTTC
12	TRBV27	TRBJ1-5	-	-	CASSQGTGSQHF	TGTGCCAGCAGTCAGGGAACCGGGTCCCAGCATTTT
15	TRBV28	TRBJ1-4	TRBD1	-	CASSSRGDRDEKLFF	TGTGCCAGCAGTTCCCGGGGGGACAGGGATGAAAAACTGTTTTTT
15	TRBV7-2	TRBJ1-4	TRBD1	-	CASSLEDRGIEKLFF	TGTGCCAGCAGCTTAGAGGACAGGGGTATTGAAAAACTGTTTTTT
15	TRBV6-5	TRBJ2-7	TRBD2	-	CASSYSGTSVNEQYF	TGTGCCAGCAGTTACTCAGGGACTAGCGTTAACGAGCAGTACTTC
16	TRBV27	TRBJ2-4	-	-	CASSSVTRLSKNIQYF	TGTGCCAGCAGTTCAGTGACGAGGCTGTCCAAAAACATTCAGTACTTC
17	TRBV24-1	TRBJ2-7	TRBD1	-	CATSDATGTGAPYEQYF	TGTGCCACCAGTGATGCAACAGGGACAGGGGCCCCCTACGAGCAGTACTTC
15	TRBV19	TRBJ1-4	-	-	CASSMRQATNEKLFF	TGTGCCAGTAGTATGAGACAGGCAACTAATGAAAAACTGTTTTTT
15	TRBV6-2/TRBV6-3	TRBJ1-2	-	-	CASSYSSSGGQGYTF	TGTGCCAGCAGTTACTCGAGCAGTGGCGGACAGGGCTACACCTTC
15	TRBV5-8	TRBJ1-5	-	-	CASSFQGLSNQPQHF	TGTGCCAGCAGCTTCCAGGGGTTGAGCAATCAGCCCCAGCATTTT
13	TRBV28	TRBJ1-1	TRBD1	once	CASSLGTGGRVFF	TGTGCCAGCAGTTTAGGGACAGGGGGCCGTGTTTTCTTT
17	TRBV19	TRBJ1-1	TRBD1	-	CASSIGTGYQLGTEAFF	TGTGCCAGTAGTATAGGGACAGGGTACCAGCTGGGGACTGAAGCTTTCTTT
15	TRBV15	TRBJ2-1	TRBD2	-	CATSRDLAGGLEQFF	TGTGCCACCAGCAGAGATCTAGCGGGAGGTTTAGAGCAGTTCTTC
16	TRBV7-2	TRBJ1-1	-	-	CASSHSAGALNTEAFF	TGTGCCAGCAGCCACTCGGCCGGAGCCTTGAACACTGAAGCTTTCTTT
15	TRBV24-1	TRBJ2-2	-	-	CATSDLTGTTGELFF	TGTGCCACCAGTGATTTGACAGGAACCACCGGGGAGCTGTTTTTT
14	TRBV2	TRBJ1-2	TRBD1	-	CASSEDRGILGYTF	TGTGCCAGCAGTGAGGACAGGGGGATCCTCGGCTACACCTTC
18	TRBV9	TRBJ1-3	-	-	CASSATIVGRSGGNTIYF	TGTGCCAGCAGCGCGACCATCGTGGGGCGATCCGGTGGAAACACCATATATTTT
12	TRBV9	TRBJ2-7	-	-	CASSGSSYEQYF	TGTGCCAGCAGCGGGAGCTCCTACGAGCAGTACTTC
18	TRBV4-1	TRBJ1-6	TRBD1	-	CASSQLYTGTGRNSPLHF	TGCGCCAGCAGCCAACTTTATACCGGGACAGGACGTAATTCACCCCTCCACTTT
20	TRBV5-1	TRBJ1-4	-	-	CASSSVISGPGILGNEKLFF	TGCGCCAGCAGCTCAGTAATAAGCGGCCCTGGAATCCTTGGAAATGAAAAACTGTTTTTT
13	TRBV6-5	TRBJ1-1	-	-	CASSFAGRTEAFF	TGTGCCAGCAGTTTCGCAGGGAGGACTGAAGCTTTCTTT
11	TRBV18	TRBJ2-3	-	-	CASSPGDTQYF	TGTGCCAGCTCACCCGGGGATACGCAGTATTTT
15	TRBV18	TRBJ1-2	TRBD1	-	CASSSWTGVNYGYTF	TGTGCCAGCTCATCTTGGACAGGGGTAAACTATGGCTACACCTTC
15	TRBV7-7	TRBJ2-7	TRBD1	-	CASSIKDRFPYEQYF	TGTGCTAGCAGCATAAAGGACAGGTTCCCCTACGAGCAGTACTTC
13	TRBV5-1	TRBJ1-2	TRBD1	-	CASSPDRFMGYTF	TGCGCCAGCAGCCCGGACAGGTTCATGGGCTACACCTTC
17	TRBV6-2/TRBV6-3	TRBJ2-3	TRBD1	once	CASSTDITGGLTDTQYF	TGTGCCAGCAGTACGGATATTACAGGGGGTCTCACAGATACGCAGTATTTT
15	TRBV3-1/TRBV3-2	TRBJ1-2	-	-	CASSGTEGDRYGYTF	TGTGCCAGCAGCGGGACGGAGGGCGACCGTTATGGCTACACCTTC
16	TRBV2	TRBJ2-1	TRBD2	-	CASSGEGLAVSNEQFF	TGTGCCAGCAGTGGGGAAGGACTAGCGGTTAGCAATGAGCAGTTCTTC
14	TRBV6-5	TRBJ1-1	-	-	CASKSNLWEAEAFF	TGTGCCAGCAAGTCAAATCTATGGGAGGCTGAAGCTTTCTTT
12	TRBV29-1	TRBJ1-1	TRBD1	-	CSAGQGGTEAFF	TGCAGCGCCGGACAGGGAGGCACTGAAGCTTTCTTT
15	TRBV23-1	TRBJ2-1	-	-	CASRPYRGGYNEQFF	TGCGCCAGCAGGCCATACAGGGGGGGCTACAATGAGCAGTTCTTC
13	TRBV6-6	TRBJ2-5	-	-	CAADSEDQETQYF	TGTGCCGCAGACTCAGAGGACCAAGAGACCCAGTACTTC
13	TRBV6-5	TRBJ2-7	TRBD2	once	CASRYSGSYEQYF	TGTGCCAGCAGGTACAGCGGGAGCTACGAGCAGTACTTC
12	TRBV4-1	TRBJ1-4	-	-	CASSQEGQLLFF	TGCGCCAGCAGCCAAGAAGGACAGTTACTGTTTTTT
15	TRBV7-3	TRBJ2-1	TRBD2	-	CASSLYGGAFNEQFF	TGTGCCAGCAGCTTATACGGGGGGGCCTTCAATGAGCAGTTCTTC